This T cell receptor beta chain was captured in a study of read filtering for tumor transcriptome and immune sequencing. Bone marrow was sampled from every patient at the time of active disease. The library was built from around 380 ng RNA with molecular barcoded adaptors for alpha/delta and beta/gamma chains. TCRdb redid the calling of the reads with MiXCR, one entry per CDR3 protein. Of more than 45,000 distinct CDR3 sequences in the sample, approximately 19% were seen once. The CDR3 is 16 residues long. Germline CDR1 MNHEY, CDR2 SMNVEV (reference sequence). Trimming at V came to 4 bases and at J to 2 bases, leaving 8 bases not matched to a gene. This clonotype has ten or more counts.

The sequence came from a donor aged 40 or older with multiple myeloma. This chain uses TRBV27 with TRBJ2-3, with 8 bases aligning to TRBD2. Material for sequencing was a population of CD138-negative cells sorted from bone marrow. CDR3 protein: CASSSIAGRPTDTQYF. Here the CDR3 DNA reads TGTGCCAGCAGTTCAATAGCGGGGCGGCCCACAGATACGCAGTATTTT.